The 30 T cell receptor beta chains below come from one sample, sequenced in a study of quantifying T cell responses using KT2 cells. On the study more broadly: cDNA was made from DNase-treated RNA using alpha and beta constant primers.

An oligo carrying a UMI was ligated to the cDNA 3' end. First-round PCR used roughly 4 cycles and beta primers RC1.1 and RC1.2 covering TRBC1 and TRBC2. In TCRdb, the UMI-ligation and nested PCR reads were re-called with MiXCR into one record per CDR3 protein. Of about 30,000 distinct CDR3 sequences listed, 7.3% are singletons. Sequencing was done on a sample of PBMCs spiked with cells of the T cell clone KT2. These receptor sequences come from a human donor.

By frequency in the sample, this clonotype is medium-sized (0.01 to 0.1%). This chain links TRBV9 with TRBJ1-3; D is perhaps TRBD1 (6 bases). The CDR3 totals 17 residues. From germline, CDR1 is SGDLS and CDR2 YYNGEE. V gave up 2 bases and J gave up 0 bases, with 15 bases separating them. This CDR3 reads CASSVGGDWGSGNTIYF. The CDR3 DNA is TGTGCCAGCAGCGTGGGGGGCGACTGGGGCTCTGGAAACACCATATATTTT.

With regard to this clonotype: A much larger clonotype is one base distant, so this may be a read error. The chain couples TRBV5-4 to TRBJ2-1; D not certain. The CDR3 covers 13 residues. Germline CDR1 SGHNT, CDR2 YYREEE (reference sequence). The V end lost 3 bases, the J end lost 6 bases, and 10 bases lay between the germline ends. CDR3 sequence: CASSYIVGNEQFF. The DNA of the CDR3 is TGTGCCAGCAGCTACATTGTGGGCAATGAGCAGTTCTTC.

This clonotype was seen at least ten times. For the CDR3, the DNA is TGTGCCAGCAGCTTAGTGTCGGTGATTTCTGGAAACACCATATATTTT. As protein: CASSLVSVISGNTIYF. This chain joins TRBV13 and TRBJ1-3; D unresolved. The germline V gene has CDR1 PRHDT and CDR2 FYEKMQ (reference sequence). V was shortened by 1 base and J by 1 base, with 11 bases between the two germline ends. CDR3 length: 16 residues.

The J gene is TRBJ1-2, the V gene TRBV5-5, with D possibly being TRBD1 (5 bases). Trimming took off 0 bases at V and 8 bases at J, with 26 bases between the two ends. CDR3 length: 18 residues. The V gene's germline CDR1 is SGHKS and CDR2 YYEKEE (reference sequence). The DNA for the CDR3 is TGTGCCAGCAGCTTGGCTGTCCCGGATAGGGACCAAACGTCGGGCTACACCTTC. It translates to CASSLAVPDRDQTSGYTF.

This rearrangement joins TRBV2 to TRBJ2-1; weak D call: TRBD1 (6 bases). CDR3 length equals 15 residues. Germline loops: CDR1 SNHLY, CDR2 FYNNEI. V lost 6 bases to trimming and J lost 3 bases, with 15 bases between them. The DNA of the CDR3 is TGTGCCAGCAGGAAGACGGACAGCAACTACAATGAGCAGTTCTTC. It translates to CASRKTDSNYNEQFF.

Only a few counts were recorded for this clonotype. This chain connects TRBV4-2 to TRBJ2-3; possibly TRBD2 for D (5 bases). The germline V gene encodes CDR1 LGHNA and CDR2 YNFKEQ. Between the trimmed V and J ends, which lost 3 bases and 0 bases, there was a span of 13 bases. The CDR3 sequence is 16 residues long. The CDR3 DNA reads TGTGCCAGCAGCCAGGGGAGTGCGGAAAGCACAGATACGCAGTATTTT. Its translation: CASSQGSAESTDTQYF.

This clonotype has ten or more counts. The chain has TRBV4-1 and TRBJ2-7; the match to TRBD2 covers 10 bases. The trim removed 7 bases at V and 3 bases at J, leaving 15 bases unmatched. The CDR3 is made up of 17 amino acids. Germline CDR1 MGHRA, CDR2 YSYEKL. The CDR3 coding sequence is TGCGCCAGCATCCCCACCCTGCTAGCGGGGGTCCTCTACGAGCAGTACTTC. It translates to CASIPTLLAGVLYEQYF.

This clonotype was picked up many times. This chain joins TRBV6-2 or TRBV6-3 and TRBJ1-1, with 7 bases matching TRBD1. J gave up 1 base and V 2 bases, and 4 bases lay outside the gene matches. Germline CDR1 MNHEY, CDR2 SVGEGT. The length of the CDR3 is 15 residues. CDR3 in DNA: TGTGCCAGCAGTTACCCGCGACAGGGGAACACTGAAGCTTTCTTT. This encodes CASSYPRQGNTEAFF.

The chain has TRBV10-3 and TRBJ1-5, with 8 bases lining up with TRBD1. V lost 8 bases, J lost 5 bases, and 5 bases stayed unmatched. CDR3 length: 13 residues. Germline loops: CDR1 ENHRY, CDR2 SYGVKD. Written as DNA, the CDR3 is TGTGCCATCCGACAGGGGCCCGATCAGCCCCAGCATTTT. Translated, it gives CAIRQGPDQPQHF.

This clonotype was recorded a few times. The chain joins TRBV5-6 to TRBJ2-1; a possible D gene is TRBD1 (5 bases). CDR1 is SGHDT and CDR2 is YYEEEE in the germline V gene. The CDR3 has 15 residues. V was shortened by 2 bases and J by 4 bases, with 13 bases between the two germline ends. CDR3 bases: TGTGCCAGCAGCTTACTCGACAGAGAATACAATGAGCAGTTCTTC. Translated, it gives CASSLLDREYNEQFF.

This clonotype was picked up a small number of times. The CDR3 region has the DNA TGTGCCAGCAGCCTACAGGGGCCCCCTGGAAACACCATATATTTT. Its protein is CASSLQGPPGNTIYF. The V call is TRBV12-3 or TRBV12-4, the J call TRBJ1-3; 7 bases match TRBD1. The trim removed 6 bases at V and 2 bases at J, leaving 7 bases unmatched. The CDR3 length is 15 residues.

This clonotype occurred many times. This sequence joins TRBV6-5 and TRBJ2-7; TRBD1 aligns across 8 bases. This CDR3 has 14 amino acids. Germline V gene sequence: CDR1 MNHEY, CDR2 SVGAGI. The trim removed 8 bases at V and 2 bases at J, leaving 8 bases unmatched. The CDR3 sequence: CASCKGQETYEQYF. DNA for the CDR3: TGTGCCAGCTGTAAGGGACAGGAGACCTACGAGCAGTACTTC.

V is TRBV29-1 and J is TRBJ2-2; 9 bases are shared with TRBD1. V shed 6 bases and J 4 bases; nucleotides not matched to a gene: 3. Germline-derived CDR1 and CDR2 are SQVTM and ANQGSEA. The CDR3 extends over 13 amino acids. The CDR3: CSVDRGGTGELFF. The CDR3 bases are TGCAGCGTGGACAGGGGTGGCACCGGGGAGCTGTTTTTT.

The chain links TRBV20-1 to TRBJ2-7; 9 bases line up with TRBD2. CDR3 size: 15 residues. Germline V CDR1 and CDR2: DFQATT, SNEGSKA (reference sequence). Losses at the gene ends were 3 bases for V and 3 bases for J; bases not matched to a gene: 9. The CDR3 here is CSARIASGIVYEQYF. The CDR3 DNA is TGCAGTGCTAGGATTGCTAGCGGGATAGTCTACGAGCAGTACTTC.

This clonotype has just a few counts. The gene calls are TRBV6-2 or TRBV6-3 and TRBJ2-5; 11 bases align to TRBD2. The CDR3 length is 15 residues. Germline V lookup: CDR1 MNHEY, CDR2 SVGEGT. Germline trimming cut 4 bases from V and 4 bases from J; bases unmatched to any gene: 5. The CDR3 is CASSSPGLAVETQYF. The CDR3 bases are TGTGCCAGCAGTTCACCGGGACTAGCGGTAGAGACCCAGTACTTC.

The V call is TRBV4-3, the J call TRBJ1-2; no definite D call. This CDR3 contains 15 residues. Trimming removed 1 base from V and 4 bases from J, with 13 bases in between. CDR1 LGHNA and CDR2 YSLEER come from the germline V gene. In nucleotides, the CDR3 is TGCGCCAGCAGCCAAGTTATCCAGAACAGCTATGGCTACACCTTC. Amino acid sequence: CASSQVIQNSYGYTF.

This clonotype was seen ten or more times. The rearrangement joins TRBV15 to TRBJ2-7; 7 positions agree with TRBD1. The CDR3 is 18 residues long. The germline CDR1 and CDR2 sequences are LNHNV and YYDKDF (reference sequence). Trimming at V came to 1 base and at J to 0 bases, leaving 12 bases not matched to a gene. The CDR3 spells CATSRGIQGPYPSYEQYF. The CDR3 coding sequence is TGTGCCACCAGCAGAGGTATACAGGGGCCCTACCCCTCCTACGAGCAGTACTTC. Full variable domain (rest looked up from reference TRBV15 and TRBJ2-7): DAMVIQNPRYQVTQFGKPVTLSCSQTLNHNVMYWYQQKSSQAPKLLFHYYDKDFNNEADTPDNFQSRRPNTSFCFLDIRSPGLGDTAMYLCATSRGIQGPYPSYEQYFGPGTRLTVT.

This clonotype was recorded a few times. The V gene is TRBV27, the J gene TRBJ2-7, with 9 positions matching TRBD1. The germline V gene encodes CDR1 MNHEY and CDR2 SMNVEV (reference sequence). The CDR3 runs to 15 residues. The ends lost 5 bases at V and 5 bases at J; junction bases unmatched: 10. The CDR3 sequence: CASSDHRDRAHEQYF. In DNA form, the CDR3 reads TGTGCCAGCAGTGACCATAGGGACAGGGCCCACGAGCAGTACTTC.

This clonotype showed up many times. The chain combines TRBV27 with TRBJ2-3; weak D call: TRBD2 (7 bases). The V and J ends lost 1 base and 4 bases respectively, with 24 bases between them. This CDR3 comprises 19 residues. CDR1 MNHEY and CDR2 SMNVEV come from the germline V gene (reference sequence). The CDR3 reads CASSLLGRGADSKADTQYF. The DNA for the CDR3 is TGTGCCAGCAGTTTATTGGGGAGGGGGGCCGATTCAAAAGCAGATACGCAGTATTTT.

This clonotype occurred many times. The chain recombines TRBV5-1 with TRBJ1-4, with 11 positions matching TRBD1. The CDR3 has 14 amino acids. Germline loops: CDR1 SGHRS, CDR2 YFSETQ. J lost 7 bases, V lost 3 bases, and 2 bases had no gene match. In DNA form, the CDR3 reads TGCGCCAGCAGCTGGACAGGGGGCGGTGAAAAACTGTTTTTT. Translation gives CASSWTGGGEKLFF.

The CDR3 DNA reads as TGCGCCAGCAGCTTGGCCTTGGGCCCTCTCTACGAGCAGTACTTC. Translation: CASSLALGPLYEQYF. The chain links TRBV5-1 to TRBJ2-7; D remains unclear. Germline values: CDR1 SGHRS, CDR2 YFSETQ. The CDR3 runs to 15 residues. V was shortened by 0 bases and J by 3 bases, with 13 bases between the two germline ends. Supplemented by reference TRBV5-1 and TRBJ2-7, the full variable domain reads KAGVTQTPRYLIKTRGQQVTLSCSPISGHRSVSWYQQTPGQGLQFLFEYFSETQRNKGNFPGRFSGRQFSNSRSEMNVSTLELGDSALYLCASSLALGPLYEQYFGPGTRLTVT.

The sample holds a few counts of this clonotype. The CDR3: CASSQVDMGFSSYNEQFF. CDR3 bases: TGCGCCAGCAGCCAAGTTGATATGGGATTTTCGTCCTACAATGAGCAGTTCTTC. The V call is TRBV4-1, the J call TRBJ2-1; D unclear. In germline, CDR1 is MGHRA, CDR2 YSYEKL. This CDR3 is built from 18 residues. With 1 base removed from V and 1 base from J, the gap between germline ends came to 17 bases.

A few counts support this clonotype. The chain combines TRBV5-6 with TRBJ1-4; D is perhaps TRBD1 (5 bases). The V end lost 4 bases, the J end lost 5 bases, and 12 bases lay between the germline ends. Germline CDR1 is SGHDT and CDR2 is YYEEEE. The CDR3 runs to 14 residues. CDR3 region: CASSQQELNEKLFF. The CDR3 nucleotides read TGTGCCAGCAGCCAACAGGAGCTCAATGAAAAACTGTTTTTT.

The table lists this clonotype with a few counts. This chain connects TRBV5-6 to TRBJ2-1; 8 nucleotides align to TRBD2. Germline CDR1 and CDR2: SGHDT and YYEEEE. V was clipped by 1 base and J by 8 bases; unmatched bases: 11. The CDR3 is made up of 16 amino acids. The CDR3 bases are TGTGCCAGCAGCTTGTATCGAGCGGGAGAGGTACATGAGCAGTTCTTC. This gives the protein CASSLYRAGEVHEQFF.

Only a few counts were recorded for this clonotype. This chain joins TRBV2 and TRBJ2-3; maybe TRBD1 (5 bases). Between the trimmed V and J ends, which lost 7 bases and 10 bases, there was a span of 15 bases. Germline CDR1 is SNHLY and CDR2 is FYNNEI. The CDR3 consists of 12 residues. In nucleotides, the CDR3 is TGTGCCAGCACCCTGGACAAACTCGCGCAGTATTTT. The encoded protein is CASTLDKLAQYF. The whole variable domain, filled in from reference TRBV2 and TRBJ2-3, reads EPEVTQTPSHQVTQMGQEVILRCVPISNHLYFYWYRQILGQKVEFLVSFYNNEISEKSEIFDDQFSVERPDGSNFTLKIRSTKLEDSAMYFCASTLDKLAQYFGPGTRLTVL.

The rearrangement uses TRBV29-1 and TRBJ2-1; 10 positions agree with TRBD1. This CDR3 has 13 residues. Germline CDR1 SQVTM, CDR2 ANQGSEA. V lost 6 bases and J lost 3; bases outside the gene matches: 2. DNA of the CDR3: TGCAGCGTCAGGACAGGGGGCTACAATGAGCAGTTCTTC. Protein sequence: CSVRTGGYNEQFF.

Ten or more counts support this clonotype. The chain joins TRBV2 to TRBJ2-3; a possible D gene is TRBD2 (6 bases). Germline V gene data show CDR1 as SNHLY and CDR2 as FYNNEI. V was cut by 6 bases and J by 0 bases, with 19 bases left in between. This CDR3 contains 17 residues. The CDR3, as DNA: TGTGCCAGCAGCACCCCTTATTGGGGACTTAGCACAGATACGCAGTATTTT. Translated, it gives CASSTPYWGLSTDTQYF.

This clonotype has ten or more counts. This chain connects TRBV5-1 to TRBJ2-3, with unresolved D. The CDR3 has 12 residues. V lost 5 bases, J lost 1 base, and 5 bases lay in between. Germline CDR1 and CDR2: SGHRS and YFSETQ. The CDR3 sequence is CASRTGTDTQYF. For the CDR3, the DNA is TGCGCCAGCAGGACGGGCACAGATACGCAGTATTTT.

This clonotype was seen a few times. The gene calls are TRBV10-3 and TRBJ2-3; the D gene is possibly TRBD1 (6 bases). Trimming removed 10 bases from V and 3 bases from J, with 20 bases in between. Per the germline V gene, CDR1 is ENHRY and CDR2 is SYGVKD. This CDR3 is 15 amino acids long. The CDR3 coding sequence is TGTGCCACCTCAACAGGGACCGAACGAACAGATACGCAGTATTTT. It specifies CATSTGTERTDTQYF.

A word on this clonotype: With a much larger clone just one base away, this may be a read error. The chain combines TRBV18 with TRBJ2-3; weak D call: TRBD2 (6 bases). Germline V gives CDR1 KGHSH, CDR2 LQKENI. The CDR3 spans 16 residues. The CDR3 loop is CDSSPIRGGGTDTQYF. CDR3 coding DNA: TGTGACAGCTCACCAATCCGTGGCGGGGGCACAGATACGCAGTATTTT.